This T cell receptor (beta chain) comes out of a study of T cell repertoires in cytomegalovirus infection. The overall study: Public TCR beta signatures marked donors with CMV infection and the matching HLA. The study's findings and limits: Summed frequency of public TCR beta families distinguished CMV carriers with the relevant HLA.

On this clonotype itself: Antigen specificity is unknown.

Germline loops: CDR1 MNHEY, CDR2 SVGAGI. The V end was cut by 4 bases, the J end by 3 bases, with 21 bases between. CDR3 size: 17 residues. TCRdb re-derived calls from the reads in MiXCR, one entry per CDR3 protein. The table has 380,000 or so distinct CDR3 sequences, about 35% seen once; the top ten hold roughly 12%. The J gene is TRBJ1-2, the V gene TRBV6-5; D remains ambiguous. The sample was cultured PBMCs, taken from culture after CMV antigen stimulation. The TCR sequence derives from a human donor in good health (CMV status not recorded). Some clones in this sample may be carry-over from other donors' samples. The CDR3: CASSFSGSALLDYGYTF. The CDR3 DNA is TGTGCCAGCAGTTTCAGCGGGAGCGCATTATTAGACTATGGCTACACCTTC.